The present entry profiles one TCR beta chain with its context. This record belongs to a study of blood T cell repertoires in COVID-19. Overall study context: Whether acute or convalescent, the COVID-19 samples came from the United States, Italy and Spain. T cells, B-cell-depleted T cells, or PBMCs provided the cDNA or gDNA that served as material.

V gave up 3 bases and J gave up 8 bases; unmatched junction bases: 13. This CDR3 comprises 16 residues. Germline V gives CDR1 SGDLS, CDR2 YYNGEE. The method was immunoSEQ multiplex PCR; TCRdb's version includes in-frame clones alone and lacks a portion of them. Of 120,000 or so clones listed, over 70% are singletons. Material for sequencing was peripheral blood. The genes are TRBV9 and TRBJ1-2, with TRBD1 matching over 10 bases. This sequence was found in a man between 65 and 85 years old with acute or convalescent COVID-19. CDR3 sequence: CASSGGSGTGDGGYTF. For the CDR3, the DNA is TGTGCCAGCAGCGGAGGATCCGGGACAGGGGATGGGGGCTACACCTTC.